The T cell receptor beta chain described here comes from a study of T cell responses to AZD1222 COVID-19 vaccine. Study at large: Second-dose timings of about 4 or about 12 weeks were pooled.

Concerning this clone: Its cognate antigen is unknown.

Regarding the study as a whole: The donor cohort was predominantly white British with a female majority, and clonal diversity may have been underestimated.

Data came from immunoSEQ multiplex PCR; TCRdb stores just in-frame clones and leaves some out. The table has more than 150,000 clones, about 91% seen once. This CDR3 region has 13 residues. Germline CDR1 reads DFQATT; CDR2 reads SNEGSKA (reference sequence). V was shortened by 3 bases and J by 3 bases, with 11 bases between the two germline ends. The sequences come from peripheral blood, collected on day 0 of AZD1222 vaccination. The clonotype comes from an adult in good health. V is TRBV20-1 and J is TRBJ1-2, with TRBD1 as a possible D gene (5 bases). The DNA of the CDR3 is TGCAGTGCTAGTCTAGGGACCTACTATGGCTACACCTTC. Translating it yields CSASLGTYYGYTF.